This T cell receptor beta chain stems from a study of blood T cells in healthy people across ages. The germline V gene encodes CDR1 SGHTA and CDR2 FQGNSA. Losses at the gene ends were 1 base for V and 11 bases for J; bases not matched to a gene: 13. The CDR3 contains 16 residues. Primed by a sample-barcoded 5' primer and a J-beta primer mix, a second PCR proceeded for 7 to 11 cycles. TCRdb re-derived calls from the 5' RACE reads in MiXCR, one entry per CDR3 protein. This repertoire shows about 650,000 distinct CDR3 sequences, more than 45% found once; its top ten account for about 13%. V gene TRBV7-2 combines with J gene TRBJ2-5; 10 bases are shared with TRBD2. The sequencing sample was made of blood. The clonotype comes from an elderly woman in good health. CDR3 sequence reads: CASSLGGSGRQNEQYF. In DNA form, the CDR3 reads TGTGCCAGCAGCTTAGGGGGTAGCGGGAGGCAAAATGAGCAGTACTTC.